The following is a T cell receptor (beta chain) sequence with its context. Its target is unknown. Method: immunoSEQ multiplex PCR; TCRdb's copy keeps in-frame clones and lacks some. The sample carries more than 12,000 clones, roughly three quarters recorded once. The time point is: neoterminal ileum biopsy at postoperative endoscopy, about 6 months after surgery. This sample stems from a study of T cell repertoires in ileal Crohn's disease. CDR1 SGHTA and CDR2 FQGNSA come from the germline V gene. Trimming at V came to 5 bases and at J to 7 bases, leaving 12 bases not matched to a gene. This CDR3 comprises 15 residues. Study-wide points: Postoperative endoscopy occurred within one year, median around 7.5 months.

The sequencing input was ileal tissue. This chain connects TRBV7-2 to TRBJ1-2; TRBD1 aligns across 8 bases. The sequence came from an adult with Crohn's disease. The CDR3 nucleotides read TGTGCCAGCAGCACAGAGCGGACAGGGTTCAGTGGCTACACCTTC. Protein product: CASSTERTGFSGYTF.